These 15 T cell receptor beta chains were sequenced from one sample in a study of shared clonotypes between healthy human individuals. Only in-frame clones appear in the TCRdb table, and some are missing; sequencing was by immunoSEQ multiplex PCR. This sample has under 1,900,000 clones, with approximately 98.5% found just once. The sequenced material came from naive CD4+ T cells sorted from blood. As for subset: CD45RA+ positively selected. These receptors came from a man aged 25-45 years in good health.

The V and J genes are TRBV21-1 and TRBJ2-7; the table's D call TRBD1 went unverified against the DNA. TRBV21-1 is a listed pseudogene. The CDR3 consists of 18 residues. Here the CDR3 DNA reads TGTGCCAGCAGCCTAGAAGGGGAACCGGGACAGGGGGCGTACGAGCAGTACTTC. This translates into CASSLEGEPGQGAYEQYF.

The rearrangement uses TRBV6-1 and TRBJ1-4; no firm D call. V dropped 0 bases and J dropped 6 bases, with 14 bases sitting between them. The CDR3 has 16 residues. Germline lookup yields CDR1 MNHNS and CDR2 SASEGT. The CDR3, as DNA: TGTGCCAGCAGTGAAGCGCTATTAGGCAGATATGAAAAACTGTTTTTT. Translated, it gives CASSEALLGRYEKLFF.

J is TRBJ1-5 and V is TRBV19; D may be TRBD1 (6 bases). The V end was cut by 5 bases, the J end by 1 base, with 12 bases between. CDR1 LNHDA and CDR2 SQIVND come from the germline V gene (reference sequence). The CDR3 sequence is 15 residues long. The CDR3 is CASSRAGASNQPQHF. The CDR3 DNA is TGTGCCAGTAGTCGGGCGGGGGCGAGCAATCAGCCCCAGCATTTT. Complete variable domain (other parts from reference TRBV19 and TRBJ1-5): DGGITQSPKYLFRKEGQNVTLSCEQNLNHDAMYWYRQDPGQGLRLIYYSQIVNDFQKGDIAEGYSVSREKKESFPLTVTSAQKNPTAFYLCASSRAGASNQPQHFGDGTRLSIL.

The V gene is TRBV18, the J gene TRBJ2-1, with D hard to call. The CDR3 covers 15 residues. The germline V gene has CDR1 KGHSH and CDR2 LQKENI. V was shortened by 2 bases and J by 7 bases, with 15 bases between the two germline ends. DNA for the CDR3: TGTGCCAGCTCACCATTACCGACCGGGTTGAATGAGCAGTTCTTC. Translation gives CASSPLPTGLNEQFF.

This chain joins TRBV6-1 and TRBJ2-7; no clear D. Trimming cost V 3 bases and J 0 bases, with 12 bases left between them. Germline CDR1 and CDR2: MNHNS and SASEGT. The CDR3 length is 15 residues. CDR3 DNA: TGTGCCAGCAGTGACGAGACAAGCTTCTCCTACGAGCAGTACTTC. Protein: CASSDETSFSYEQYF.

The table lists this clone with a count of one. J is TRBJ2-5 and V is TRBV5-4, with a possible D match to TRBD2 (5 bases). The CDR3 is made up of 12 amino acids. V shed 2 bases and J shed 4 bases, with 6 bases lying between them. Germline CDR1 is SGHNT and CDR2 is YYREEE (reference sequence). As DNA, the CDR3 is TGTGCCAGCAGCTTTGAGGGAGAGACCCAGTACTTC. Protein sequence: CASSFEGETQYF.

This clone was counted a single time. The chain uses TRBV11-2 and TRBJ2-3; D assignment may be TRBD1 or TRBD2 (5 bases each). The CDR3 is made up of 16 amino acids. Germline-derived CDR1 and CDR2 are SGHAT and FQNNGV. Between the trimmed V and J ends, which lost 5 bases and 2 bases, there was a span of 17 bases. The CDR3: CASSARGVGLTDTQYF. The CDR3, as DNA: TGTGCCAGCAGCGCCCGAGGGGTAGGACTCACAGATACGCAGTATTTT.

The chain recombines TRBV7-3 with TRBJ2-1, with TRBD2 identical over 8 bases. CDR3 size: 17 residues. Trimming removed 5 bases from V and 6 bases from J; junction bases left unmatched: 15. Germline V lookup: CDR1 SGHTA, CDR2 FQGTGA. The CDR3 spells CASSPRAGWREANEQFF. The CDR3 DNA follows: TGTGCCAGCAGCCCACGGGCCGGTTGGCGGGAGGCCAATGAGCAGTTCTTC.

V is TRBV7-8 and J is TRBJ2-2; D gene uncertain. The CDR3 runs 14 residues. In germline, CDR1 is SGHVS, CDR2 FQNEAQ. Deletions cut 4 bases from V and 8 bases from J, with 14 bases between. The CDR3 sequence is CASSSYILRGELFF. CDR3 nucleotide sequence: TGTGCCAGCAGCTCTTACATACTCAGGGGGGAGCTGTTTTTT. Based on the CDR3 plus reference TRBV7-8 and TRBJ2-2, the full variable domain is GAGVSQSPRYKVAKRGQDVALRCDPISGHVSLFWYQQALGQGPEFLTYFQNEAQLDKSGLPSDRFFAERPEGSVSTLKIQRTQQEDSAVYLCASSSYILRGELFFGEGSRLTVL.

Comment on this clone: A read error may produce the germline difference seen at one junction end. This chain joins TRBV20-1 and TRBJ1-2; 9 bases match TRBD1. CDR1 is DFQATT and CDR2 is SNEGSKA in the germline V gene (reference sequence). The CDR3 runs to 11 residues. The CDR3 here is CSATTGQGLLF. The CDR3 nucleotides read TGCAGTGCTACCACGGGACAGGGCCTTCTTTTC.

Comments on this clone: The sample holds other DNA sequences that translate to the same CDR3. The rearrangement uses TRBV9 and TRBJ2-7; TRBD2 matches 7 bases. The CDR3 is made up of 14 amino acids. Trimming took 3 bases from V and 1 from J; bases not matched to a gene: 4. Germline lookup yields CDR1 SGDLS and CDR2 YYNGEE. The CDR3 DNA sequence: TGTGCCAGCAGCGAAACTAGCGCATCCTACGAGCAGTACTTC. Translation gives CASSETSASYEQYF. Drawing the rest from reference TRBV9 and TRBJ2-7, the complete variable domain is DSGVTQTPKHLITATGQRVTLRCSPRSGDLSVYWYQQSLDQGLQFLIQYYNGEERAKGNILERFSAQQFPDLHSELNLSSLELGDSALYFCASSETSASYEQYFGPGTRLTVT.

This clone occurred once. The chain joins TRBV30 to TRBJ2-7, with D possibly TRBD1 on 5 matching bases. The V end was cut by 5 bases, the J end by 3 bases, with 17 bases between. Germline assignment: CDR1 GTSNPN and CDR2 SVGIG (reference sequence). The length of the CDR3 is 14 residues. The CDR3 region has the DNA TGTGCCTGGTTAAGGGGCAGGCCGCACTACGAGCAGTACTTC. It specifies CAWLRGRPHYEQYF.

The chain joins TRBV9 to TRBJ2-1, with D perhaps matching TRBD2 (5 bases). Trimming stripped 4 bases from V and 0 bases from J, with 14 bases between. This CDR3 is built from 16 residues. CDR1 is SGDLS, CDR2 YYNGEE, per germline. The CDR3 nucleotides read TGTGCCAGCAGCTACTCCAGCGGCAGCTCCTACAATGAGCAGTTCTTC. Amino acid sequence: CASSYSSGSSYNEQFF. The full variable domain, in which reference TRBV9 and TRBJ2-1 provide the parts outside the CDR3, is DSGVTQTPKHLITATGQRVTLRCSPRSGDLSVYWYQQSLDQGLQFLIQYYNGEERAKGNILERFSAQQFPDLHSELNLSSLELGDSALYFCASSYSSGSSYNEQFFGPGTRLTVL.

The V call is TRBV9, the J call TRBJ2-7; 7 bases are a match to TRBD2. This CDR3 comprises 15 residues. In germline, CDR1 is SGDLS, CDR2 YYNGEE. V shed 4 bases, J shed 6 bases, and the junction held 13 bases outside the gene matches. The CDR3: CASSYGTIPGGEQYF. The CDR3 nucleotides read TGTGCCAGCAGCTACGGGACTATCCCAGGCGGCGAGCAGTACTTC.

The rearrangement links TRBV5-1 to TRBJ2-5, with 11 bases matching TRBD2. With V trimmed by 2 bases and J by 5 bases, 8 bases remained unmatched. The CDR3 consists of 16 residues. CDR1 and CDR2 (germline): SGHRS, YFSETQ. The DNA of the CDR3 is TGCGCCAGCAGCTTTGGGGTAGCGGGAGGGCACGAGACCCAGTACTTC. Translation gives CASSFGVAGGHETQYF.